These 16 T cell receptor beta chains were all obtained from the same sample, sequenced in a study of cytomegalovirus exposure and HLA in healthy donors. Researchers ran the PCR with 60 Vbeta and 13 Jbeta primers. Libraries were prepared by immunoSEQ multiplex PCR; TCRdb keeps only in-frame clonotypes and omits some of them. The sample shows 140,000 to 150,000 clones, approximately 84% of them seen only once. The specimen was PBMCs. The receptor set was obtained from a woman in her sixties in good health and CMV-seropositive.

This clone came up once. The V and J genes are TRBV28 and TRBJ2-7, with D possibly TRBD2 on 6 matching bases. CDR3 length equals 13 residues. Deletions cut 5 bases from V and 2 bases from J, with 10 bases between. Germline lookup yields CDR1 MDHEN and CDR2 SYDVKM. The CDR3 bases are TGTGCCAGCAGTAACGGAGGGACCTACGAGCAGTACTTC. The encoded protein is CASSNGGTYEQYF.

This chain links TRBV9 with TRBJ2-1, with 8 positions matching TRBD2. After removal of 0 bases from V and 8 bases from J, the junction contained 10 bases not matched to a gene. The CDR3 is 16 amino acids. The germline gives CDR1 SGDLS, CDR2 YYNGEE. CDR3 sequence reads: CASSVAASGSNYEQFF. The CDR3 DNA follows: TGTGCCAGCAGCGTAGCTGCCAGCGGGAGCAATTATGAGCAGTTCTTC.

The V and J genes are TRBV11-1 and TRBJ2-3; tentative D call: TRBD1 (6 bases). This CDR3 is built from 15 residues. Trimming took 1 base from V and 0 from J, leaving 8 bases between them. The germline V gene has CDR1 SGHAT and CDR2 FQDESV (reference sequence). The CDR3 DNA is TGTGCCAGCAGCTTAGAGACAGGTAGCACAGATACGCAGTATTTT. As protein: CASSLETGSTDTQYF.

The gene calls are TRBV30 and TRBJ2-1, with 7 positions matching TRBD2. Germline CDR1 and CDR2: GTSNPN and SVGIG (reference sequence). CDR3 length equals 13 residues. V dropped 4 bases and J dropped 0; count of bases not matched to a gene: 0. Here the CDR3 DNA reads TGTGCCTGGACGGGGGGCTCCTACAATGAGCAGTTCTTC. Its protein is CAWTGGSYNEQFF.

The table lists this clone with a few counts. The chain recombines TRBV5-6 with TRBJ2-7; 8 nucleotides agree with TRBD1. The V gene's germline CDR1 is SGHDT and CDR2 YYEEEE. The ends lost 0 bases at V and 1 base at J; junction bases unmatched: 6. The CDR3 loop spans 16 amino acids. The CDR3 protein is CASSLVGGQVSYEQYF. The CDR3 bases are TGTGCCAGCAGCTTGGTTGGGGGACAGGTATCCTACGAGCAGTACTTC.

CDR3 coding DNA: TGTGCCACCAGCAGAGGCCGGGCTGGGGCCAACGTCCTGACTTTC. Its translation is CATSRGRAGANVLTF. The chain uses TRBV15 and TRBJ2-6, with D unclear. The CDR3 is made up of 15 amino acids. Per germline, CDR1 LNHNV and CDR2 YYDKDF (reference sequence). V was clipped by 1 base and J by 2 bases, with 6 bases between them.

The chain joins TRBV7-2 to TRBJ1-5, with D unclear. The length of the CDR3 is 16 residues. V lost 1 base, J lost 1 base, and 11 bases lay in between. Germline V lookup: CDR1 SGHTA, CDR2 FQGNSA. CDR3 sequence: CASSLDPGGSNQPQHF. CDR3 coding DNA: TGTGCCAGCAGCTTAGACCCGGGTGGGAGCAATCAGCCCCAGCATTTT.

This clone appeared once. At one of its ends the junction is not consistent with the germline gene, which may arise from a read error. This chain links TRBV7-9 with TRBJ2-5, with D possibly being TRBD1 (5 bases). This CDR3 region has 13 residues. Germline values: CDR1 SEHNR, CDR2 FQNEAQ (reference sequence). The CDR3 here is CSSLTVNQETQYF. The CDR3, as DNA: TGTTCCAGCCTGACAGTCAATCAAGAGACCCAGTACTTC.

The V gene is TRBV4-1, the J gene TRBJ1-2; D uncertain. The CDR3 length is 16 residues. With 0 bases removed from V and 0 bases from J, the gap between germline ends came to 11 bases. In germline, CDR1 is MGHRA, CDR2 YSYEKL. The DNA for the CDR3 is TGCGCCAGCAGCCAAGAAGGGAGACGAGCTAACTATGGCTACACCTTC. Amino acid sequence: CASSQEGRRANYGYTF.

This rearrangement joins TRBV7-2 to TRBJ2-1; 7 bases align to TRBD1. V lost 4 bases, J lost 9 bases, and 6 bases stayed unmatched. Germline CDR1 is SGHTA and CDR2 is FQGNSA. This CDR3 has 13 amino acids. CDR3 DNA: TGTGCCAGCAGCTACACCCGGGACAGTGAGCAGTTCTTC. Protein sequence: CASSYTRDSEQFF. The full variable domain, with the rest looked up from reference TRBV7-2 and TRBJ2-1, is GAGVSQSPSNKVTEKGKDVELRCDPISGHTALYWYRQSLGQGLEFLIYFQGNSAPDKSGLPSDRFSAERTGGSVSTLTIQRTQQEDSAVYLCASSYTRDSEQFFGPGTRLTVL.

The chain has TRBV11-3 and TRBJ2-1, with TRBD2 identical over 10 bases. Looked up from germline, CDR1 is SGHNT and CDR2 is YENEEA. The CDR3 consists of 15 residues. Trimming took 4 bases from V and 2 from J; bases not matched to a gene: 2. The CDR3 loop is CASSSLAGAYNEQFF. CDR3 sequence (DNA): TGTGCCAGCAGCTCTCTAGCGGGAGCCTACAATGAGCAGTTCTTC.

The genes are TRBV18 and TRBJ1-3; no firm D call. The CDR3 runs 15 residues. The germline CDR1 and CDR2 sequences are KGHSH and LQKENI. The V and J ends lost 2 bases and 0 bases respectively, with 8 bases between them. The chain's CDR3 is CASSPVPGSGNTIYF. As DNA, the CDR3 is TGTGCCAGCTCACCAGTCCCAGGCTCTGGAAACACCATATATTTT. Full variable domain (outside the CDR3, taken from reference TRBV18 and TRBJ1-3): NAGVMQNPRHLVRRRGQEARLRCSPMKGHSHVYWYRQLPEEGLKFMVYLQKENIIDESGMPKERFSAEFPKEGPSILRIQQVVRGDSAAYFCASSPVPGSGNTIYFGEGSWLTVV.

The chain carries TRBV7-9 and TRBJ2-3, with a weak D call TRBD2 (6 bases). Germline CDR1 and CDR2: SEHNR and FQNEAQ (reference sequence). This CDR3 is built from 12 residues. Trimming left V 7 bases short and J 8 bases short, with 13 bases between. DNA for the CDR3: TGTGCCAGCACCATCCGGGAGACTACGCAGTATTTT. It yields the protein CASTIRETTQYF.

For this clone: A read error may produce the germline difference seen at one junction end. The chain is built from TRBV4-2 and TRBJ2-1, with 7 bases fitting TRBD2. Germline CDR1 and CDR2: LGHNA and YNFKEQ. There are 15 residues in the CDR3. CDR3 sequence reads: CASSRAGQAYNEQLF. CDR3 nucleotides: TGTGCCAGCAGCCGAGCGGGGCAGGCCTACAATGAGCAGCTCTTC.

This clone has just a few counts. V gene TRBV4-1 combines with J gene TRBJ1-5, with TRBD1 matching 7 bases. Looked up from germline, CDR1 is MGHRA and CDR2 is YSYEKL. With V trimmed by 3 bases and J by 0 bases, 14 bases remained unmatched. The CDR3 sequence is 19 residues long. The CDR3 region is CASSHPIQGPRDSNQPQHF. As DNA, the CDR3 is TGCGCCAGCAGCCATCCCATACAGGGGCCCAGGGATAGCAATCAGCCCCAGCATTTT.

V is TRBV7-2 and J is TRBJ1-5, with a possible D match to TRBD1 (6 bases). The germline V and J ends were trimmed by 6 bases and 7 bases, with 16 bases remaining between them. The CDR3 consists of 14 residues. The germline CDR1 and CDR2 sequences are SGHTA and FQGNSA. The CDR3 DNA sequence: TGTGCCAGCAGTTGGGGGGGGCGGGGACAGCCCCAGCATTTT. Translating gives CASSWGGRGQPQHF.